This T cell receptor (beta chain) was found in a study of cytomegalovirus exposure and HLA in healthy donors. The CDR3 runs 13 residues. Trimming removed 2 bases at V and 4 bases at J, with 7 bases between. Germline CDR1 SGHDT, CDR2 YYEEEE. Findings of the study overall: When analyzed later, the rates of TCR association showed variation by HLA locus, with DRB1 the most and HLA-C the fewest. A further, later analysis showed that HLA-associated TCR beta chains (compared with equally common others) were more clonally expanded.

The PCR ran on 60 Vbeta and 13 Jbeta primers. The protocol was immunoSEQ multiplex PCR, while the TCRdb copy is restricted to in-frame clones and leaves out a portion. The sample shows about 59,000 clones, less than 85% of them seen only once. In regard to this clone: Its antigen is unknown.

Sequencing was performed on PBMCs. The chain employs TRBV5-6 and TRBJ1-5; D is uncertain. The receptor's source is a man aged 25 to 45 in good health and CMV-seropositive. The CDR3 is CASSFVGNQPQHF. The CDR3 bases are TGTGCCAGCAGCTTCGTCGGGAATCAGCCCCAGCATTTT.